This TCR beta chain was found in a study of control samples from healthy donors and cancer patients (dated by TCRdb to the early 2020s). Turning to this clone: The antigen it recognizes is unknown. Nothing much larger sits one base from this clone, and base qualities are not available.

Library preparation used the immunoSEQ multiplex PCR assay. The clones in this table, taken by TCRdb from immuneACCESS, are in-frame only. Not every clone is retained; where verified, under half of the shortfall comes from an unresolved V gene, and the cause of the rest is unknown. This sample lists tens of thousands of clones; around 94% were detected once. The ten largest clonotypes hold roughly 4% of the sample. Including the terminal cysteine and phenylalanine, the CDR3 comprises 15 residues. The only DNA kept is the CDR3, 45 bases in frame from the first base. V lost 1 base and J lost 1 base, and the count of bases not matched to a germline gene is 2. Sequences SGHNT (CDR1) and YYREEE (CDR2) are obtained from the germline V gene (reference sequence).

Sequencing used blood. The sequence is built from TRBV5-4 and TRBJ2-3; 8 bases in the junction line up with TRBD2. The clonotype comes from a man younger than 45 in good health. For the CDR3, the sequence is CASSLQAGGTDTQYF. The DNA reads TGTGCCAGCAGCTTGCAAGCGGGGGGCACAGATACGCAGTATTTT.